This T cell receptor beta chain comes out of a study of blood T cells in healthy people across ages. Germline V CDR1 and CDR2: LGHNA, YSLEER. With V trimmed by 1 base and J by 10 bases, 8 bases remained unmatched. This CDR3 is built from 14 residues. Then a second PCR, running about 6 to 11 cycles, was carried out with a sample-barcoded 5' primer and a J-beta primer mix. Through a template-switch adaptor with 12 random nucleotides, each cDNA molecule received a tag. TCRdb independently ran MiXCR on the 5' RACE reads; one entry per CDR3 protein. The table has roughly 680,000 distinct CDR3 sequences, over 40% seen once. The authors drew 8.5 to 10 milliliters of peripheral blood from each donor. Extracted total RNA amounted to at least 5.5 micrograms for each sample.

The origin of this receptor is a woman of 80 years or more in good health. The sample comprised blood. This chain joins TRBV4-3 and TRBJ2-7; 9 bases line up with TRBD2. Here the CDR3 DNA reads TGCGCCAGCAGCCAAGCTCGGACTAGCGTTGATCAGTACTTC. Its translation is CASSQARTSVDQYF.